The TCR beta chain under discussion was sequenced for a study of regulatory T cells in long-lasting Graves disease. The TCR beta library used iRepertoire HTBI primers with Arm-PCR amplification of CDR3. TCRdb itself ran the multiplex PCR reads through MiXCR, one entry per CDR3 protein. The sample lists approximately 270,000 distinct CDR3 sequences; under 20% were seen once. Time point here: newly diagnosed GD, antithyroid drugs for less than 3 months. PBMC RNA served as the TCR library source. Into tubes containing EDTA, approximately 9 milliliters of peripheral blood were drawn. Looked up from germline, CDR1 is SGHDT and CDR2 is YYEEEE. V lost 3 bases and J lost 9, with 12 bases in between. The CDR3 loop spans 12 amino acids. General study findings and limits: Relative to new patients (around 1,000), persistent patients exhibited greater sharing of public clonotypes (around 2,500).

In its sample, this clonotype was seen a few times. Its antigen is still unknown. A further study also used this sample, focusing on T cells in Graves' hyperthyroidism and ophthalmopathy. That work contributes: The study excluded patients with uncontrolled infection, other autoimmune disease, pregnancy or lactation. HTBI primers were the set used in a first-round RT-PCR of the TCR CDR3.

This TCR was recovered from a woman aged 25 to 39 with Graves disease. Sample: peripheral blood mononuclear cells (PBMCs), taken at new diagnosis, from a patient treated with antithyroid drugs. The V gene is TRBV5-6, the J gene TRBJ1-1; D uncertain. Here the CDR3 DNA reads TGTGCCAGCAGCTCGGATTTCCAGAAAGCTTTCTTT. This encodes CASSSDFQKAFF.